These 30 T cell receptor beta chains share one sample of origin, sequenced in a study of CD8+CD57+ T cells in acquired aplastic anemia. Genomic DNA, the template, was used for profiling of the TCR beta VDJ and CDR3. TCRdb reanalysed the reads using MiXCR and keeps one entry per CDR3 protein. The sample lists about 68,000 distinct CDR3 sequences; around half were seen once. The sequenced sample was sorted CD4+, CD8+, or CD8+CD57+ T cells (not recorded which) from PBMCs. The origin of the receptors is a human donor in good health, serving as a control.

Concerning this clonotype itself: Lacking the conserved final phenylalanine or tryptophan, this CDR3 likely reflects a read error. The chain links TRBV7-2 to TRBJ2-5; D remains unclear. The CDR3 has 12 amino acids. The V end lost 3 bases, the J end lost 4 bases, and 6 bases lay between the germline ends. Germline values: CDR1 SGHTA, CDR2 FQGNSA. For the CDR3, the DNA is TGTGCCAGCAGCTTGGGTCGAGAGACCCAGTACCTC. It is translated as CASSLGRETQYL.

This clonotype appeared many times. The rearrangement joins TRBV12-3 or TRBV12-4 to TRBJ1-2, with D possibly matching TRBD1 (6 bases). V dropped 5 bases and J dropped 7 bases, with 14 bases sitting between them. This CDR3 contains 13 residues. The CDR3 sequence is CASSAIQGTGYTF. In DNA form, the CDR3 reads TGTGCCAGCAGTGCGATCCAGGGGACTGGCTACACCTTC.

The gene calls are TRBV20-1 and TRBJ2-7, with 8 bases lining up with TRBD1. V dropped 1 base and J dropped 0; count of bases not matched to a gene: 5. This CDR3 region has 15 residues. Germline values: CDR1 DFQATT, CDR2 SNEGSKA (reference sequence). Here the CDR3 reads CSARAGTGPSYEQYF. CDR3 DNA sequence: TGCAGTGCTAGAGCAGGGACAGGCCCCTCCTACGAGCAGTACTTC.

The chain is built from TRBV2 and TRBJ2-1; the D is unclear. Trimming cost V 6 bases and J 13 bases, with 4 bases left between them. The germline V gene encodes CDR1 SNHLY and CDR2 FYNNEI. CDR3 length: 8 residues. The CDR3 coding sequence is TGTGCCAGCAGCTCACAGTTCTTC. Its protein is CASSSQFF.

This clonotype has a handful of counts. The gene calls are TRBV2 and TRBJ1-2; 9 positions match TRBD1. CDR3 length equals 13 residues. Germline CDR1 is SNHLY and CDR2 is FYNNEI. After removal of 8 bases from V and 3 bases from J, the junction contained 4 bases not matched to a gene. The CDR3 bases are TGTGCCAGCGGGGACAGGGCGGACTATGGCTACACCTTC. Encoded protein: CASGDRADYGYTF.

Points on this clonotype: One end of the junction is discordant with germline, which a read error may explain. The chain carries TRBV7-8 and TRBJ2-5; TRBD2 matches at 9 bases. Germline lookup yields CDR1 SGHVS and CDR2 FQNEAQ. This CDR3 comprises 16 residues. The CDR3 sequence: CASSSRLAGSQGTQYF. For the CDR3, the DNA is TGTGCCAGCAGCAGCCGTCTAGCGGGGTCCCAAGGGACCCAGTACTTC. The full variable domain, its missing parts supplied by reference TRBV7-8 and TRBJ2-5, is GAGVSQSPRYKVAKRGQDVALRCDPISGHVSLFWYQQALGQGPEFLTYFQNEAQLDKSGLPSDRFFAERPEGSVSTLKIQRTQQEDSAVYLCASSSRLAGSQGTQYFGPGTRLLVL.

The V gene is TRBV2, the J gene TRBJ1-5; D remains ambiguous. This CDR3 contains 15 residues. Looked up from germline, CDR1 is SNHLY and CDR2 is FYNNEI. V dropped 6 bases and J dropped 0 bases, with 12 bases sitting between them. The CDR3 sequence is CASSAWTDSNQPQHF. For the CDR3, the DNA is TGTGCCAGCAGCGCATGGACTGATAGCAATCAGCCCCAGCATTTT.

This chain uses TRBV24-1 with TRBJ1-2, with 8 nucleotides matching TRBD1. This CDR3 spans 13 amino acids. J gave up 6 bases and V 7 bases, and 6 bases lay outside the gene matches. Germline CDR1 reads KGHDR; CDR2 reads SFDVKD. The CDR3 DNA reads TGTGCCACCAGACCTGGGACAGGCCATGGCTACACCTTC. It yields the protein CATRPGTGHGYTF.

The CDR3 here is CASSPGGPNADRNTEAFF. The CDR3 DNA is TGTGCCAGCTCACCAGGGGGACCCAACGCGGACAGGAACACTGAAGCTTTCTTT. The V and J genes are TRBV18 and TRBJ1-1; a possible D gene is TRBD1 (6 bases). This CDR3 is built from 18 residues. Trimming shortened V by 2 bases and J by 1 base, and 20 bases separated the two germline ends. CDR1 KGHSH and CDR2 LQKENI come from the germline V gene.

This clonotype was counted ten times or more. This sequence joins TRBV7-9 and TRBJ2-1; tentatively, D is TRBD2 (6 bases). Germline V lookup: CDR1 SEHNR, CDR2 FQNEAQ (reference sequence). The CDR3 covers 16 residues. The V gene lost 2 bases and the J gene lost 2 bases, with 13 bases spanning the gap. The CDR3 coding sequence is TGTGCCAGCAGCTTACCTGGCGGGGTAACCTACAATGAGCAGTTCTTC. Protein: CASSLPGGVTYNEQFF.

Ten or more counts support this clonotype. The chain carries TRBV11-2 and TRBJ1-3; D call uncertain. The CDR3 sequence is 17 residues long. Trimming took off 3 bases at V and 3 bases at J, with 18 bases between the two ends. Germline lookup yields CDR1 SGHAT and CDR2 FQNNGV. The CDR3 DNA sequence: TGTGCCAGCAGCTTTAGAGTACGGTCACCCTATGGAAACACCATATATTTT. Its translation: CASSFRVRSPYGNTIYF.

The chain has TRBV25-1 and TRBJ2-2; D ambiguous. The CDR3 sequence is 17 residues long. Germline lookup yields CDR1 MGHDK and CDR2 SYGVNS. The germline V and J ends were trimmed by 2 bases and 1 base, with 14 bases remaining between them. The CDR3 nucleotides read TGTGCCAGCAGTGAACTGGCGGCTTTCGTGAACACCGGGGAGCTGTTTTTT. Residues: CASSELAAFVNTGELFF.

This clonotype is classed as medium-sized. The gene calls are TRBV2 and TRBJ1-1; possible D gene TRBD1, 5 bases. Germline V CDR1 and CDR2: SNHLY, FYNNEI. Deletions cut 8 bases from V and 2 bases from J, with 9 bases between. The CDR3 sequence is 12 residues long. CDR3 residues: CASSDSNTEAFF. The CDR3 DNA follows: TGTGCCAGCTCCGACAGCAACACTGAAGCTTTCTTT. The full variable domain, in which reference TRBV2 and TRBJ1-1 provide the parts outside the CDR3, is EPEVTQTPSHQVTQMGQEVILRCVPISNHLYFYWYRQILGQKVEFLVSFYNNEISEKSEIFDDQFSVERPDGSNFTLKIRSTKLEDSAMYFCASSDSNTEAFFGQGTRLTVV.

The table lists this clonotype with a count of one. This CDR3 reads CASVGVLNSPLHF. The CDR3 DNA is TGTGCCAGTGTCGGGGTATTGAATTCACCCCTCCACTTT. This chain links TRBV19 with TRBJ1-6; D uncertain. Germline values: CDR1 LNHDA, CDR2 SQIVND (reference sequence). Trimming pared 8 bases from V and 7 bases from J, leaving 12 bases between. This CDR3 spans 13 amino acids. The whole variable domain, filled in from reference TRBV19 and TRBJ1-6, reads DGGITQSPKYLFRKEGQNVTLSCEQNLNHDAMYWYRQDPGQGLRLIYYSQIVNDFQKGDIAEGYSVSREKKESFPLTVTSAQKNPTAFYLCASVGVLNSPLHFGNGTRLTVT.

The chain has TRBV7-9 and TRBJ2-2; D gene unclear. CDR3 length: 14 residues. Trimming cost V 0 bases and J 7 bases, with 9 bases left between them. CDR1 and CDR2 (germline): SEHNR, FQNEAQ (reference sequence). The CDR3 here is CASSLAGLGGELFF. For the CDR3, the DNA is TGTGCCAGCAGCTTAGCTGGATTGGGCGGGGAGCTGTTTTTT.

The chain combines TRBV15 with TRBJ1-3; D uncertain. V lost 1 base and J lost 1, with 8 bases in between. This CDR3 is built from 15 residues. Germline-derived CDR1 and CDR2 are LNHNV and YYDKDF (reference sequence). CDR3 sequence reads: CATSRVGTSGNTIYF. CDR3 coding DNA: TGTGCCACCAGCAGAGTTGGTACATCTGGAAACACCATATATTTT. The variable domain in full, completed from reference TRBV15 and TRBJ1-3, reads DAMVIQNPRYQVTQFGKPVTLSCSQTLNHNVMYWYQQKSSQAPKLLFHYYDKDFNNEADTPDNFQSRRPNTSFCFLDIRSPGLGDTAMYLCATSRVGTSGNTIYFGEGSWLTVV.

The chain links TRBV11-1 to TRBJ2-3; D unresolved. Trimming took off 1 base at V and 5 bases at J, with 13 bases between the two ends. The CDR3 runs to 15 residues. In germline, CDR1 is SGHAT, CDR2 FQDESV (reference sequence). The CDR3 sequence: CASSLGQFRGDTQYF. The CDR3 nucleotides read TGTGCCAGCAGCTTAGGCCAGTTCAGAGGAGATACGCAGTATTTT. The full variable domain, completed using reference TRBV11-1 and TRBJ2-3, is EAEVAQSPRYKITEKSQAVAFWCDPISGHATLYWYRQILGQGPELLVQFQDESVVDDSQLPKDRFSAERLKGVDSTLKIQPAELGDSAMYLCASSLGQFRGDTQYFGPGTRLTVL.

The chain joins TRBV20-1 to TRBJ2-7, with D uncertain. This CDR3 has 14 amino acids. V lost 5 bases and J 2 bases, leaving 16 bases between the germline ends. Germline CDR1 and CDR2: DFQATT and SNEGSKA (reference sequence). In nucleotides, the CDR3 is TGCAGTGCTGCCCGTGAGGACGGGCCCTACGAGCAGTACTTC. This encodes CSAAREDGPYEQYF.

The chain combines TRBV24-1 with TRBJ2-3, with 11 bases identical to TRBD2. J was trimmed by 11 bases and V by 1 base; bases with no gene match: 7. The CDR3 consists of 15 residues. Germline V gene sequence: CDR1 KGHDR, CDR2 SFDVKD. The CDR3 sequence is CATSDLTSGSPEQYF. In DNA, the CDR3 is TGTGCCACCAGTGATTTAACTAGCGGGAGCCCTGAGCAGTATTTT.

This chain links TRBV7-9 with TRBJ2-7, with D possibly TRBD1 on 6 matching bases. Between the trimmed V and J ends, which lost 3 bases and 5 bases, there was a span of 17 bases. CDR1 SEHNR and CDR2 FQNEAQ come from the germline V gene (reference sequence). This CDR3 has 15 amino acids. DNA of the CDR3: TGTGCCAGCAGCTTCGGGTTAGTGGGGGACAACGAGCAGTACTTC. Translation: CASSFGLVGDNEQYF.

The chain links TRBV19 to TRBJ2-5, with 7 bases matching TRBD2. CDR1 LNHDA and CDR2 SQIVND come from the germline V gene (reference sequence). The CDR3 spans 14 residues. The trim removed 3 bases at V and 4 bases at J, leaving 5 bases unmatched. The chain's CDR3 is CASSIRTSLETQYF. The CDR3 nucleotides are TGTGCCAGTAGTATCAGGACTAGTCTAGAGACCCAGTACTTC. The whole variable domain, filled in from reference TRBV19 and TRBJ2-5, reads DGGITQSPKYLFRKEGQNVTLSCEQNLNHDAMYWYRQDPGQGLRLIYYSQIVNDFQKGDIAEGYSVSREKKESFPLTVTSAQKNPTAFYLCASSIRTSLETQYFGPGTRLLVL.

The V call is TRBV10-3, the J call TRBJ2-3, with TRBD2 matching over 10 bases. The CDR3 covers 15 residues. CDR1 ENHRY and CDR2 SYGVKD come from the germline V gene. Losses at the gene ends were 4 bases for V and 4 bases for J; bases not matched to a gene: 5. DNA for the CDR3: TGTGCCATCAGTGTACGAGCGGGGGGGCCAGATACGCAGTATTTT. Its translation: CAISVRAGGPDTQYF.

The J gene is TRBJ1-1, the V gene TRBV5-1; D gene ambiguous. V dropped 4 bases and J dropped 4 bases, with 20 bases sitting between them. Germline V gene sequence: CDR1 SGHRS, CDR2 YFSETQ. The CDR3 sequence is 16 residues long. The DNA of the CDR3 is TGCGCCAGCAGCCCCCCAACCACCGCAGGACGCACTGAAGCTTTCTTT. It codes for CASSPPTTAGRTEAFF.

V gene TRBV6-1 combines with J gene TRBJ1-6, with a tentative D call TRBD1 (5 bases). The CDR3 runs to 14 residues. Germline CDR1 MNHNS, CDR2 SASEGT. Trimming cost V 4 bases and J 9 bases, with 13 bases left between them. CDR3: CASSVETDSSPLHF. The CDR3 DNA reads TGTGCCAGCAGTGTAGAGACAGATAGTTCACCCCTCCACTTT.

Concerning this clonotype itself: The missing conserved phenylalanine or tryptophan at the end of this CDR3 makes a read error likely. The chain is built from TRBV7-9 and TRBJ1-1; 8 bases map to TRBD1. The J segment lost 0 bases and the V segment lost 5 bases, leaving 5 bases of the junction unmatched. CDR1 and CDR2 from the germline V gene are SEHNR and FQNEAQ (reference sequence). This CDR3 spans 15 amino acids. The CDR3 loop is CASSRRTGMNTEAFL. The DNA of the CDR3 is TGTGCCAGCAGCAGACGGACAGGGATGAACACTGAAGCTTTCCTT.

The rearrangement uses TRBV10-2 and TRBJ1-1, with D hard to call. V shed 11 bases and J shed 1 base, with 17 bases lying between them. The CDR3 has 14 amino acids. Germline V gene sequence: CDR1 WSHSY, CDR2 SAAADI. The CDR3 here is CAGGFGRRNTEAFF. Written as DNA, the CDR3 is TGCGCCGGCGGCTTCGGGAGGAGGAACACTGAAGCTTTCTTT.

The J gene is TRBJ2-7, the V gene TRBV20-1, with TRBD2 identical over 7 bases. Unmatched junction bases numbered 6, after V lost 3 bases and J lost 4 bases. Looked up from germline, CDR1 is DFQATT and CDR2 is SNEGSKA (reference sequence). This CDR3 is built from 13 residues. This CDR3 is CSARGEGWYEQYF. The DNA of the CDR3 is TGCAGTGCTAGGGGGGAGGGGTGGTACGAGCAGTACTTC.

This clonotype has at least ten counts. V is TRBV14 and J is TRBJ2-4; D not certain. Trimming removed 6 bases at V and 1 base at J, with 13 bases between. In germline, CDR1 is SGHDN, CDR2 FVKESK. This CDR3 has 15 amino acids. The CDR3 DNA reads as TGTGCCAGCAGTGAAACGGTTGGGGCCAAAAACATTCAGTACTTC. This sequence encodes CASSETVGAKNIQYF.

The table lists this clonotype with a count of one. V is TRBV19 and J is TRBJ1-1; 8 nucleotides match TRBD1. V shed 3 bases, J shed 7 bases, and the junction held 4 bases outside the gene matches. CDR1 LNHDA and CDR2 SQIVND come from the germline V gene (reference sequence). The CDR3 length is 13 residues. This chain's CDR3 is CASSMNRGIEAFF. The CDR3 nucleotides read TGTGCCAGTAGTATGAACAGGGGGATTGAAGCTTTCTTT.

The table lists this clonotype with many counts. The chain employs TRBV7-9 and TRBJ1-1; D might be TRBD1 (6 bases). Trimming shortened V by 4 bases and J by 2 bases, and 14 bases separated the two germline ends. The CDR3 is 15 residues long. Germline values: CDR1 SEHNR, CDR2 FQNEAQ (reference sequence). The CDR3 DNA is TGTGCCAGCAGCTCCGTCTTACAGGGTAACACTGAAGCTTTCTTT. Translation gives CASSSVLQGNTEAFF.